The table lists the clone carrying this T cell receptor beta chain with a count of one. Its antigen is as yet unknown. The sample comes from a study of siplizumab effects on memory and regulatory T cells. Overall study context: In pairs, mixed lymphocyte reactions were done either with siplizumab at 1 ug/mL or without any drug present.

The mixed lymphocyte reaction cells were cocultured at 37°C for around six days. TCRdb keeps only in-frame clones here, not all; method: immunoSEQ multiplex PCR. The table records approximately 9,600 clones, roughly 46% of them present only once. After removal of 3 bases from V and 0 bases from J, the junction contained 16 bases not matched to a gene. CDR3 size: 21 residues. Germline V CDR1 and CDR2: MGHRA, YSYEKL. The chain links TRBV4-1 to TRBJ2-1, with 11 bases aligning to TRBD2. The specimen sequenced was CFSE-low (dividing) CD4+ T cells sorted from an allogeneic mixed lymphocyte reaction. The source is a human donor in good health; the cells came from an allogeneic mixed lymphocyte reaction. CDR3 nucleotides: TGCGCCAGCAGCCACCGAACCTTCGGGACTAGCGGACGGAGCTCCTACAATGAGCAGTTCTTC. It is translated as CASSHRTFGTSGRSSYNEQFF.